This T cell receptor (delta chain) was captured in a study of gamma-delta T cells after stem cell transplantation. TCRdb reprocessed the RT-PCR reads using CATT. The table records 950 to 1,300 delta-chain clones, approximately 2.9% of them present only once. Comments on this clone: A far larger clone differs by one base, so this is likely a read error. Within the sample, other DNA sequences also encode this same CDR3.

The germline V gene has CDR1 GEAIGNYY and CDR2 EKD. This CDR3 contains 18 residues. The sequence was obtained from a human donor. It is not recorded whose cells these are; they may come from a transplant donor. The sample consisted of gamma-delta T cells. The chain is built from TRDV2 and TRDJ1; TRDD3 matches 11 bases. CDR3 protein: CACDALLGDKILVDKLIF. Written as DNA, the CDR3 is TGTGCCTGTGACGCCTTACTGGGGGATAAGATCCTTGTCGATAAACTCATCTTC.